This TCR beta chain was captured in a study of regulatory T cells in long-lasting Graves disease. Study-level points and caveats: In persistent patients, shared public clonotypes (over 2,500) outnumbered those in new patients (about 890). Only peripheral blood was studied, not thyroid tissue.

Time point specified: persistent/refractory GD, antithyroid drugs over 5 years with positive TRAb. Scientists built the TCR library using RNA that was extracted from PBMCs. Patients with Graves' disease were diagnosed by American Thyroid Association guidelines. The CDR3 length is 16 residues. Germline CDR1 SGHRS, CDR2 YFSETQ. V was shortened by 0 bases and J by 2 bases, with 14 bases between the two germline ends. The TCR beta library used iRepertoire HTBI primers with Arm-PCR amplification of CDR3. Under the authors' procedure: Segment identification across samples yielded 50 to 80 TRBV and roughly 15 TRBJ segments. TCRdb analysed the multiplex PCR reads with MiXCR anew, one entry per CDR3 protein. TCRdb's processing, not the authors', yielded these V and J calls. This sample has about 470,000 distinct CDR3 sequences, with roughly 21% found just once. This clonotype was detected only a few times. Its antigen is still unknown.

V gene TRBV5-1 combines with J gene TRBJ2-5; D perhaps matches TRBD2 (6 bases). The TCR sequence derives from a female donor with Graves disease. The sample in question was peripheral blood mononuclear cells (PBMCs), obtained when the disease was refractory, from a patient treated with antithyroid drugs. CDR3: CASSLAGLALQETQYF. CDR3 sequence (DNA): TGCGCCAGCAGCTTGGCCGGGCTAGCGCTGCAAGAGACCCAGTACTTC.